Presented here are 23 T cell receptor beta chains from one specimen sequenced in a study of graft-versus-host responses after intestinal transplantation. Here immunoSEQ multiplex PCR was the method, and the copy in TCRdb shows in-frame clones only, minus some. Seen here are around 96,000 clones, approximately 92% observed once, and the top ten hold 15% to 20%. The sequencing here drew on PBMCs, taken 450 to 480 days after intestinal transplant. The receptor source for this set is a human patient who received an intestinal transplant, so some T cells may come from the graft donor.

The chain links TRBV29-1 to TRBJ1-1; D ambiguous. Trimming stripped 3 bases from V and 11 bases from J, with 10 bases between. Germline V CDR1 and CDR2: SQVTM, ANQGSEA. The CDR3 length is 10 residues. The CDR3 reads CSVESGWAFF. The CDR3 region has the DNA TGCAGCGTTGAGAGCGGGTGGGCTTTCTTT.

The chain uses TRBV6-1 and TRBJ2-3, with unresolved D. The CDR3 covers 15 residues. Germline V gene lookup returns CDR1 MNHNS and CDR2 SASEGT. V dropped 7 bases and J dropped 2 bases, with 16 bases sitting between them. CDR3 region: CASKEGGSDTDTQYF. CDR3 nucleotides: TGTGCCAGCAAGGAAGGTGGGTCAGACACAGATACGCAGTATTTT.

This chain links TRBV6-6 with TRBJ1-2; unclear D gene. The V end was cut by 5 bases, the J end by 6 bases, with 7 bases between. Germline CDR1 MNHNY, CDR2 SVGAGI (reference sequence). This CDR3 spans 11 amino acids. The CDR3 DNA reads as TGTGCCAGCAGTATATTGGATGGCTACACCTTC. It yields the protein CASSILDGYTF.

The CDR3 bases are TGTGCCAGCAGTTTAAGTGAGGGGGGGGCCTACGAGCAGTACTTC. As protein: CASSLSEGGAYEQYF. This chain links TRBV27 with TRBJ2-7; tentative D call: TRBD2 (7 bases). V lost 2 bases to trimming and J lost 2 bases, with 13 bases between them. The CDR3 consists of 15 residues. The germline gives CDR1 MNHEY, CDR2 SMNVEV (reference sequence).

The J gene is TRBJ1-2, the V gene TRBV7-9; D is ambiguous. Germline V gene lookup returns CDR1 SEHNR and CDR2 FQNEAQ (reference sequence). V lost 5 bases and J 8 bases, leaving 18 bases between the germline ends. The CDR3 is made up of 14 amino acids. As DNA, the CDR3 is TGTGCCAGCAGCCAAACCCTTACCTGGGAGGGCTACACCTTC. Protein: CASSQTLTWEGYTF. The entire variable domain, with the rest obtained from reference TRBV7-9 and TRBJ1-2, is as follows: DTGVSQNPRHKITKRGQNVTFRCDPISEHNRLYWYRQTLGQGPEFLTYFQNEAQLEKSRLLSDRFSAERPKGSFSTLEIQRTEQGDSAMYLCASSQTLTWEGYTFGSGTRLTVV.

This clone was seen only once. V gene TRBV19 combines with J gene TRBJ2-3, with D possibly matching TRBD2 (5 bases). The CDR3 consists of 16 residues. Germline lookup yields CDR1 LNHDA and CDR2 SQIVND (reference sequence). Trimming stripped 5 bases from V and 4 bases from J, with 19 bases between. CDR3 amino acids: CASSDRTGRRADTQYF. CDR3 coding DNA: TGTGCCAGTAGTGATCGGACTGGGAGAAGGGCAGATACGCAGTATTTT.

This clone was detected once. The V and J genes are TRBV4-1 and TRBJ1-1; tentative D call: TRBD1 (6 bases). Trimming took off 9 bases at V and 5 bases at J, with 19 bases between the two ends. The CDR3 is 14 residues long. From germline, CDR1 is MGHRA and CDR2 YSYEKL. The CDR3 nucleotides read TGCGCCAGTGCCTGGGACACGGTCGGGACTGAAGCTTTCTTT. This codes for CASAWDTVGTEAFF.

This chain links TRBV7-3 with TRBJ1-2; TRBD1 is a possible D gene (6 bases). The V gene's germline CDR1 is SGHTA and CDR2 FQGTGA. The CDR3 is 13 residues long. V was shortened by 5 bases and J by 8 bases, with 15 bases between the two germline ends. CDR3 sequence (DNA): TGTGCCAGCAGCCCTCGGGGGCGCGGGGGCTACACCTTC. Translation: CASSPRGRGGYTF.

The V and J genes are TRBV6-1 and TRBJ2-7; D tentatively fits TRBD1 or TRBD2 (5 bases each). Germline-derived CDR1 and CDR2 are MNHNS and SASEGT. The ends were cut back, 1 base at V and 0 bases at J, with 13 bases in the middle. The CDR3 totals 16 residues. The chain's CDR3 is CASSEGGTVNSYEQYF. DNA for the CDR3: TGTGCCAGCAGTGAAGGGGGGACGGTTAACTCCTACGAGCAGTACTTC.

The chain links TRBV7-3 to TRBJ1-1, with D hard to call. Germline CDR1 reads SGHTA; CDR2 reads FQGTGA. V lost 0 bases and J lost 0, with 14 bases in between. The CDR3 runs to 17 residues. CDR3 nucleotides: TGTGCCAGCAGCTTAACAGGGCCGAGTGGGATGAACACTGAAGCTTTCTTT. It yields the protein CASSLTGPSGMNTEAFF.

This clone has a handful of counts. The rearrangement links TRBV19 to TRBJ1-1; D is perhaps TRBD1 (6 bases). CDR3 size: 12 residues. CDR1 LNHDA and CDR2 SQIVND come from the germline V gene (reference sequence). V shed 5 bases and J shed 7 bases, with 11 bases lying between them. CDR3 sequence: CASSPTGIEAFF. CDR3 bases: TGTGCCAGTAGTCCAACAGGGATTGAAGCTTTCTTT.

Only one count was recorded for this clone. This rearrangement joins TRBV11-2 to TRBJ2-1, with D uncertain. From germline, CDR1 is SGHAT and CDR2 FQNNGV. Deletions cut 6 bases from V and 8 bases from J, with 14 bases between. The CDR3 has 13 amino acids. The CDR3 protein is CASSVDLRDEQFF. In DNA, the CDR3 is TGTGCCAGCAGTGTGGATTTGCGCGATGAGCAGTTCTTC.

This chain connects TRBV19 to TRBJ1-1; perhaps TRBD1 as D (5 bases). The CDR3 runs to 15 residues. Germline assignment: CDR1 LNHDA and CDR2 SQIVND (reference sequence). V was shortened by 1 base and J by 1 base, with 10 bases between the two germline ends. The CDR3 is CASSIVGASNTEAFF. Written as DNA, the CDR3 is TGTGCCAGTAGTATAGTCGGGGCGTCGAACACTGAAGCTTTCTTT.

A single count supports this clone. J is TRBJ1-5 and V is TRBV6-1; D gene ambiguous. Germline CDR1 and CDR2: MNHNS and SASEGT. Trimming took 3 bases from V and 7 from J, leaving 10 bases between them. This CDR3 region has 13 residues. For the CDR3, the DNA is TGTGCCAGCAGTGATGCAGGCACCCAGCCCCAGCATTTT. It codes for CASSDAGTQPQHF.

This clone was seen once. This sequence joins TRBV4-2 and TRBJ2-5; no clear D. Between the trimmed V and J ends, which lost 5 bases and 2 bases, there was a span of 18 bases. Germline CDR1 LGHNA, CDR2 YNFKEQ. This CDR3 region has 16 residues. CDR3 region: CASSAEGSSLQETQYF. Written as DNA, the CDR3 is TGTGCCAGCAGCGCCGAAGGTTCCAGCCTTCAAGAGACCCAGTACTTC.

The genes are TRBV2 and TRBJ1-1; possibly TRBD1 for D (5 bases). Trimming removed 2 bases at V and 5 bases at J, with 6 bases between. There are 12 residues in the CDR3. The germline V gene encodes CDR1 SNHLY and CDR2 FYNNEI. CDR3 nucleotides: TGTGCCAGCAGTGAACAGGGAACTGAAGCTTTCTTT. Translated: CASSEQGTEAFF.

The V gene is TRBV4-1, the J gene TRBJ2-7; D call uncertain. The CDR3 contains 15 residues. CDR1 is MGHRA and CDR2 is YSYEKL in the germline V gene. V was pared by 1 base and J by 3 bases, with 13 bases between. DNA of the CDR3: TGCGCCAGCAGCCAAGTGGGATTATCTCACTACGAGCAGTACTTC. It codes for CASSQVGLSHYEQYF.

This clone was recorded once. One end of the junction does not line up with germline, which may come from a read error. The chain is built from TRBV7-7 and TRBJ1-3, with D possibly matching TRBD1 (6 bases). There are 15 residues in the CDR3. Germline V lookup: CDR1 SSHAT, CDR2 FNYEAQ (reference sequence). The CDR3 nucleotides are TGTGCTAGCAGCTTAGCAACAGGGCCTGGAAACACCATATATTTT. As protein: CASSLATGPGNTIYF.

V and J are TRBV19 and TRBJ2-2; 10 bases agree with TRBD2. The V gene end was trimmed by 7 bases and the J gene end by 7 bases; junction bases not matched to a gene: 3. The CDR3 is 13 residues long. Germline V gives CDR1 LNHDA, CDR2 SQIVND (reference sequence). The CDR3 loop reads CASKRGGVGELFF. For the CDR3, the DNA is TGTGCCAGTAAGCGGGGGGGCGTCGGGGAGCTGTTTTTT.

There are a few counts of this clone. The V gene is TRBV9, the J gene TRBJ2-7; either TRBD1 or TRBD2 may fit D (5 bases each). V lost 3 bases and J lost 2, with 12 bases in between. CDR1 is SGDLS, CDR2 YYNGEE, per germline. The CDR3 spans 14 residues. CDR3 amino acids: CASSGRDETYEQYF. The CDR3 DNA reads TGTGCCAGCAGCGGCCGGGACGAAACCTACGAGCAGTACTTC.

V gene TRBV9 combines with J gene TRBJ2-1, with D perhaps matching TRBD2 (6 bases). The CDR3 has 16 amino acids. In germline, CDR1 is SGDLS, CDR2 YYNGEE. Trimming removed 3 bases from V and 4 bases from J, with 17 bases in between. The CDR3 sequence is CASSARGGTLYNEQFF. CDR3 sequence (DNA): TGTGCCAGCAGCGCAAGAGGAGGGACCCTATACAATGAGCAGTTCTTC.

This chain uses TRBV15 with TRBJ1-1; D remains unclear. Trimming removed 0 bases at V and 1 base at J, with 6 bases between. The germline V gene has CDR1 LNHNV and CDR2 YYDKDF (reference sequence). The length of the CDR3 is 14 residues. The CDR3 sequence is CATSRDQGNTEAFF. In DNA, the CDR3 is TGTGCCACCAGCAGAGATCAAGGGAACACTGAAGCTTTCTTT.

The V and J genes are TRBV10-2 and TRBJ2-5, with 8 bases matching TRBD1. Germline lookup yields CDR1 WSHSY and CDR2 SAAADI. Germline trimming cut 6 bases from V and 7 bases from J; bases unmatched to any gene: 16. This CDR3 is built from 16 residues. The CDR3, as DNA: TGCGCCAGCAGCGATCCTCTAAACAGGGGGACGGGGACCCAGTACTTC. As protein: CASSDPLNRGTGTQYF.